The 21 T cell receptor beta chains presented below share a single source sample, sequenced in a study of blood T cell repertoires in COVID-19. TCRdb keeps only in-frame clones here, not all; method: immunoSEQ multiplex PCR. The table has roughly 170,000 clones, around 80% seen once. Material for sequencing was PBMCs or T cells enriched from blood (not recorded which). The receptors stem from a man between 50 and 59 years old who had recovered from COVID-19.

The chain is built from TRBV18 and TRBJ2-7; D might be TRBD1 (5 bases). Germline V CDR1 and CDR2: KGHSH, LQKENI. The CDR3 has 17 residues. V lost 4 bases and J 0 bases, leaving 19 bases between the germline ends. The CDR3: CASSLRQPKANSYEQYF. CDR3 DNA: TGTGCCAGCTCACTTCGACAGCCCAAAGCCAACTCCTACGAGCAGTACTTC.

The CDR3 DNA follows: TGCGCCAGCAGCCAAGGGGCAGAGCAGTTCTTC. It specifies CASSQGAEQFF. This chain uses TRBV4-1 with TRBJ2-1; no reliable D call. Germline CDR1 MGHRA, CDR2 YSYEKL. With 1 base removed from V and 10 bases from J, the gap between germline ends came to 5 bases. CDR3 length: 11 amino acids.

The chain couples TRBV9 to TRBJ1-1, with unresolved D. Germline-derived CDR1 and CDR2 are SGDLS and YYNGEE. The CDR3 has 14 amino acids. Trimming removed 4 bases from V and 1 base from J, with 11 bases in between. The CDR3 is CASSLGIWNTEAFF. DNA for the CDR3: TGTGCCAGCAGCCTCGGGATTTGGAACACTGAAGCTTTCTTT.

This clone was found once. The chain links TRBV5-4 to TRBJ2-1; tentative D call: TRBD1 (5 bases). Trimming pared 4 bases from V and 7 bases from J, leaving 15 bases between. The germline CDR1 and CDR2 sequences are SGHNT and YYREEE (reference sequence). This CDR3 region has 14 residues. The CDR3 sequence is CASSPTQGRNEQFF. The CDR3 DNA follows: TGTGCCAGCAGCCCCACTCAGGGTCGGAATGAGCAGTTCTTC.

The rearrangement joins TRBV11-3 to TRBJ1-1; D not certain. Trimming shortened V by 2 bases and J by 1 base, and 8 bases separated the two germline ends. CDR1 SGHNT and CDR2 YENEEA come from the germline V gene. This CDR3 is built from 14 residues. CDR3: CASSLMLGNTEAFF. The CDR3 DNA reads TGTGCCAGCAGCTTAATGCTCGGGAACACTGAAGCTTTCTTT.

This rearrangement joins TRBV28 to TRBJ1-4; D possibly corresponds to TRBD1 (6 bases). Germline V lookup: CDR1 MDHEN, CDR2 SYDVKM. The CDR3 length is 14 residues. The germline V and J ends were trimmed by 5 bases and 4 bases, with 11 bases remaining between them. DNA for the CDR3: TGTGCCAGCAGTGTAGGACAGAGTAATGAAAAACTGTTTTTT. Translated, it gives CASSVGQSNEKLFF.

This chain connects TRBV5-1 to TRBJ2-1, with D perhaps matching TRBD1 (6 bases). Trimming cost V 2 bases and J 2 bases, with 17 bases left between them. This CDR3 has 17 residues. The germline gives CDR1 SGHRS, CDR2 YFSETQ. For the CDR3, the DNA is TGCGCCAGCAGCTTTGGTAGGGCAGGGGTCGCCTACAATGAGCAGTTCTTC. Its protein is CASSFGRAGVAYNEQFF. The full variable domain, in which reference TRBV5-1 and TRBJ2-1 provide the parts outside the CDR3, is KAGVTQTPRYLIKTRGQQVTLSCSPISGHRSVSWYQQTPGQGLQFLFEYFSETQRNKGNFPGRFSGRQFSNSRSEMNVSTLELGDSALYLCASSFGRAGVAYNEQFFGPGTRLTVL.

This chain joins TRBV7-9 and TRBJ2-7; D might be TRBD2 (6 bases). The CDR3 is 16 amino acids. In germline, CDR1 is SEHNR, CDR2 FQNEAQ (reference sequence). The V and J ends lost 4 bases and 2 bases respectively, with 18 bases between them. This CDR3 reads CASSSFGARGPYEQYF. CDR3 coding DNA: TGTGCCAGCAGCTCCTTTGGGGCGCGGGGTCCCTACGAGCAGTACTTC.

The rearrangement joins TRBV4-3 to TRBJ2-7, with TRBD2 identical over 7 bases. CDR3 size: 14 residues. From germline, CDR1 is LGHNA and CDR2 YSLEER. Trimming cost V 0 bases and J 7 bases; bases outside gene matches: 6. CDR3 coding DNA: TGCGCCAGCAGCCAAGATCTAGACGGGGGGGAGCAGTACTTC. It codes for CASSQDLDGGEQYF.

This chain joins TRBV7-2 and TRBJ1-1; D remains ambiguous. Germline values: CDR1 SGHTA, CDR2 FQGNSA. The CDR3 length is 16 residues. Trimming removed 5 bases from V and 3 bases from J, with 19 bases in between. The CDR3 is CASSGGRSAVDTEAFF. The CDR3 DNA reads TGTGCCAGCAGCGGCGGTCGTAGCGCCGTGGACACTGAAGCTTTCTTT.

CDR3 sequence reads: CASTRSLNTGELFF. The DNA for the CDR3 is TGTGCCAGCACGCGCTCATTGAACACCGGGGAGCTGTTTTTT. The chain recombines TRBV2 with TRBJ2-2; D uncertain. Per the germline V gene, CDR1 is SNHLY and CDR2 is FYNNEI. Trimming removed 7 bases at V and 1 base at J, with 10 bases between. This CDR3 region has 14 residues.

This chain joins TRBV9 and TRBJ2-3; 9 nucleotides line up with TRBD2. The germline V gene encodes CDR1 SGDLS and CDR2 YYNGEE. J lost 5 bases, V lost 0 bases, and 4 bases had no gene match. This CDR3 has 15 amino acids. The CDR3 DNA is TGTGCCAGCAGCGTAGGCGGGGGGGCCAGAGATACGCAGTATTTT. Protein: CASSVGGGARDTQYF.

V gene TRBV27 combines with J gene TRBJ2-2; 11 bases agree with TRBD2. The germline CDR1 and CDR2 sequences are MNHEY and SMNVEV (reference sequence). V gave up 6 bases and J gave up 5 bases; unmatched junction bases: 8. The CDR3 is 16 residues long. The CDR3 DNA is TGTGCCAGCAGCTTACTAGCGGGGGCATCAACCGGGGAGCTGTTTTTT. Amino acids: CASSLLAGASTGELFF.

This clone came up a few times. The J gene is TRBJ1-2, the V gene TRBV6-5, with TRBD1 matching 8 bases. Losses at the gene ends were 2 bases for V and 7 bases for J; bases not matched to a gene: 6. Germline CDR1 is MNHEY and CDR2 is SVGAGI. This CDR3 is 14 amino acids long. The CDR3 protein is CASSYLGQGTGYTF. In nucleotides, the CDR3 is TGTGCCAGCAGTTACCTTGGACAGGGTACTGGCTACACCTTC.

J is TRBJ1-2 and V is TRBV12-3 or TRBV12-4; D call uncertain. CDR3 length equals 12 residues. Trimming took off 4 bases at V and 8 bases at J, with 11 bases between the two ends. The DNA for the CDR3 is TGTGCCAGCAGTTATGGCGGGTCGGGCTACACCTTC. Protein product: CASSYGGSGYTF.

The chain recombines TRBV28 with TRBJ1-2, with D unclear. Trimming stripped 1 base from V and 4 bases from J, with 16 bases between. In germline, CDR1 is MDHEN, CDR2 SYDVKM. The CDR3 runs 16 residues. The CDR3 region is CASSLSSIAEGYGYTF. CDR3 DNA: TGTGCCAGCAGTTTATCGAGTATAGCAGAAGGCTATGGCTACACCTTC.

The V gene is TRBV30, the J gene TRBJ2-5, with D possibly being TRBD2 (6 bases). The CDR3 spans 15 residues. The ends were cut back, 2 bases at V and 5 bases at J, with 18 bases in the middle. Per the germline V gene, CDR1 is GTSNPN and CDR2 is SVGIG (reference sequence). CDR3 nucleotide sequence: TGTGCCTGGAGTACCCCCCTCCTAGCGAAGGAGACCCAGTACTTC. It specifies CAWSTPLLAKETQYF. Together with reference TRBV30 and TRBJ2-5, the CDR3 gives the full variable domain: SQTIHQWPATLVQPVGSPLSLECTVEGTSNPNLYWYRQAAGRGLQLLFYSVGIGQISSEVPQNLSASRPQDRQFILSSKKLLLSDSGFYLCAWSTPLLAKETQYFGPGTRLLVL.

The V call is TRBV29-1, the J call TRBJ2-2, with 7 bases that match TRBD1. The CDR3 length is 15 residues. Per the germline V gene, CDR1 is SQVTM and CDR2 is ANQGSEA. After removal of 7 bases from V and 3 bases from J, the junction contained 11 bases not matched to a gene. The CDR3 is CSATKGALYTGELFF. The CDR3 DNA is TGCAGCGCTACAAAGGGGGCTCTGTACACCGGGGAGCTGTTTTTT.

Regarding this clone: Other nucleotide sequences from this sample produce the same CDR3. The chain combines TRBV29-1 with TRBJ1-1; no firm D call. CDR3 size: 12 residues. Trimming cost V 3 bases and J 1 base, with 6 bases left between them. CDR1 is SQVTM and CDR2 is ANQGSEA in the germline V gene. The CDR3 spells CSVEGGNTEAFF. The CDR3 DNA reads TGCAGCGTTGAGGGAGGGAACACTGAAGCTTTCTTT. The full variable domain, with the rest looked up from reference TRBV29-1 and TRBJ1-1, is SAVISQKPSRDICQRGTSLTIQCQVDSQVTMMFWYRQQPGQSLTLIATANQGSEATYESGFVIDKFPISRPNLTFSTLTVSNMSPEDSSIYLCSVEGGNTEAFFGQGTRLTVV.

The genes are TRBV4-1 and TRBJ2-1; D may be TRBD2 (6 bases). V lost 4 bases and J lost 0, with 13 bases in between. The CDR3 is made up of 16 amino acids. Germline V lookup: CDR1 MGHRA, CDR2 YSYEKL. The CDR3 region has the DNA TGCGCCAGCAGCCGATTAGCGGCCTTCTCCTACAATGAGCAGTTCTTC. Protein sequence: CASSRLAAFSYNEQFF.

This clone was picked up a small number of times. The rearrangement links TRBV5-1 to TRBJ2-1; D call uncertain. CDR1 and CDR2 (germline): SGHRS, YFSETQ. The CDR3 is 14 amino acids. V shed 0 bases and J shed 8 bases, with 12 bases lying between them. CDR3 nucleotide sequence: TGCGCCAGCAGCTTGGTTCGGCAGGAAGATGAGCAGTTCTTC. Encoded protein: CASSLVRQEDEQFF.